These 30 T cell receptor beta chains originate from one sample sequenced in a study of follicular helper T cells after annual influenza vaccination. Noted time point: 2014-2015 season, 7 days after vaccination. Produced via immunoSEQ multiplex PCR; TCRdb's table is partial and in-frame only. The repertoire holds 2,500 to 4,000 clones, with around 84% as singletons. Source: CXCR5+ CD38- circulating T follicular helper cells from blood, taken 7 days after influenza vaccination. Subset in this sample: circulating Tfh, non-naive CD4+CXCR5+PD-1+ (ICOS+CD38+ or ICOS-CD38-). Receptor source: an adult who received the influenza vaccine.

This sequence joins TRBV7-8 and TRBJ1-3; no definite D call. The germline gives CDR1 SGHVS, CDR2 FQNEAQ. The ends were cut back, 3 bases at V and 3 bases at J, with 12 bases in the middle. CDR3 size: 15 residues. CDR3 coding DNA: TGTGCCAGCAGCTTGACGGTCATGGGTGGAAACACCATATATTTT. Protein: CASSLTVMGGNTIYF.

The CDR3 bases are TGTGCCAGCAGTTACGGCGCCGACGAGAACTATGGCTACACCTTC. Its protein is CASSYGADENYGYTF. The chain combines TRBV6-5 with TRBJ1-2, with D hard to call. The V gene lost 2 bases and the J gene lost 2 bases, with 12 bases spanning the gap. Germline V gives CDR1 MNHEY, CDR2 SVGAGI. The length of the CDR3 is 15 residues.

The table lists this clone with a few counts. V and J are TRBV11-3 and TRBJ2-7; perhaps TRBD1 as D (6 bases). Per the germline V gene, CDR1 is SGHNT and CDR2 is YENEEA. V shed 5 bases and J shed 9 bases, with 14 bases lying between them. The CDR3 has 12 amino acids. The CDR3 region has the DNA TGTGCCAGCAGCCCGGACAGACGAAGGCAGTACTTC. Translated, it gives CASSPDRRRQYF.

The chain combines TRBV4-2 with TRBJ2-1; 11 bases are shared with TRBD2. Germline V gene sequence: CDR1 LGHNA, CDR2 YNFKEQ. Trimming removed 0 bases from V and 10 bases from J; junction bases left unmatched: 5. The CDR3 covers 15 residues. CDR3 region: CASSQDSGGAGEQFF. Here the CDR3 DNA reads TGTGCCAGCAGCCAAGATAGCGGGGGGGCCGGGGAGCAGTTCTTC.

V and J are TRBV19 and TRBJ1-1, with a possible D match to TRBD1 (6 bases). V was clipped by 5 bases and J by 0 bases, with 22 bases between them. The CDR3 sequence is 18 residues long. Germline CDR1 and CDR2: LNHDA and SQIVND (reference sequence). The CDR3 region has the DNA TGTGCCAGTAGTGACGTCCCCGGGGGCCGGCACATGAACACTGAAGCTTTCTTT. It specifies CASSDVPGGRHMNTEAFF.

The chain has TRBV7-2 and TRBJ2-5; maybe TRBD1 (6 bases). Trimming left V 5 bases short and J 3 bases short, with 10 bases between. From germline, CDR1 is SGHTA and CDR2 FQGNSA. The CDR3 length is 13 residues. This CDR3 reads CASSRPGEETQYF. CDR3 in DNA: TGTGCCAGCAGCCGCCCAGGGGAAGAGACCCAGTACTTC.

V and J are TRBV9 and TRBJ1-4, with no clear D. This CDR3 is built from 15 residues. Germline V gene sequence: CDR1 SGDLS, CDR2 YYNGEE. V was trimmed by 3 bases and J by 4 bases, leaving 13 bases between them. In DNA form, the CDR3 reads TGTGCCAGCAGCGCCTCTCCTAGTAATAATGAAAAACTGTTTTTT. Its protein product is CASSASPSNNEKLFF.

The chain carries TRBV4-3 and TRBJ2-2; no firm D call. The CDR3 spans 15 residues. V was cut by 3 bases and J by 3 bases, with 11 bases left in between. Germline values: CDR1 LGHNA, CDR2 YSLEER. In DNA, the CDR3 is TGCGCCAGCAGCCAGACGGGTCTATACACCGGGGAGCTGTTTTTT. This sequence encodes CASSQTGLYTGELFF.

This clone was found once. This rearrangement joins TRBV18 to TRBJ1-3; no clear D. V was pared by 6 bases and J by 9 bases, with 12 bases between. CDR1 KGHSH and CDR2 LQKENI come from the germline V gene. This CDR3 comprises 12 residues. CDR3 residues: CASSEGGATIYF. The CDR3 DNA reads as TGTGCCAGCTCCGAGGGCGGAGCCACCATATATTTT.

The J gene is TRBJ1-2, the V gene TRBV6-5; TRBD1 agrees at 10 bases. The V gene end was trimmed by 5 bases and the J gene end by 6 bases; junction bases not matched to a gene: 9. CDR1 and CDR2 from the germline V gene are MNHEY and SVGAGI. This CDR3 spans 15 amino acids. CDR3 residues: CASSNRDRGRDGYTF. The CDR3 nucleotides are TGTGCCAGCAGTAACCGGGACAGGGGTCGGGATGGCTACACCTTC.

The chain combines TRBV4-2 with TRBJ2-5; either TRBD1 or TRBD2 may fit D (6 bases each). V gave up 6 bases and J gave up 0 bases, with 14 bases separating them. The CDR3 has 15 amino acids. Germline CDR1 and CDR2: LGHNA and YNFKEQ. CDR3 residues: CASRQTGAHQETQYF. The CDR3 nucleotides read TGTGCCAGCAGACAAACGGGGGCCCACCAAGAGACCCAGTACTTC.

This chain joins TRBV27 and TRBJ2-1; 13 nucleotides align to TRBD2. The CDR3 is 17 residues long. After removal of 7 bases from V and 6 bases from J, the junction contained 12 bases not matched to a gene. Per the germline V gene, CDR1 is MNHEY and CDR2 is SMNVEV (reference sequence). The CDR3 sequence is CASMGILRLAGGNEQFF. CDR3 nucleotide sequence: TGTGCCAGCATGGGAATCCTAAGACTAGCGGGGGGCAATGAGCAGTTCTTC.

The V call is TRBV5-1, the J call TRBJ2-3; 8 nucleotides agree with TRBD1. This CDR3 contains 15 residues. The germline gives CDR1 SGHRS, CDR2 YFSETQ. The junction had 7 bases not matched to a gene; V was cut back by 4 bases and J by 3 bases. In DNA form, the CDR3 reads TGCGCCAGCAGCAAGACAGGGGCGGAGACAGATACGCAGTATTTT. Amino acid sequence: CASSKTGAETDTQYF.

This chain uses TRBV7-3 with TRBJ2-3; D is unclear. V dropped 4 bases and J dropped 6 bases, with 14 bases sitting between them. The germline V gene encodes CDR1 SGHTA and CDR2 FQGTGA. The CDR3 consists of 14 residues. The CDR3 region is CASSSIPAGDTQYF. DNA of the CDR3: TGTGCCAGCAGCTCTATTCCGGCAGGTGATACGCAGTATTTT.

The chain recombines TRBV4-2 with TRBJ2-1; maybe TRBD2 (5 bases). This CDR3 region has 15 residues. Trimming cost V 0 bases and J 5 bases, with 11 bases left between them. The germline gives CDR1 LGHNA, CDR2 YNFKEQ. The CDR3 nucleotides read TGTGCCAGCAGCCAAGAGTCTAGCTACCACAATGAGCAGTTCTTC. Translating gives CASSQESSYHNEQFF.

The gene calls are TRBV29-1 and TRBJ1-2; TRBD1 is a possible D gene (5 bases). The CDR3 runs to 15 residues. V lost 4 bases to trimming and J lost 4 bases, with 19 bases between them. Germline CDR1 is SQVTM and CDR2 is ANQGSEA. The CDR3 DNA reads as TGCAGCGTTGCCCCAATCAGGGTCTTAAGCTATGGCTACACCTTC. Translating gives CSVAPIRVLSYGYTF.

This clone was seen just once. The gene calls are TRBV19 and TRBJ2-2; weak D call: TRBD1 (6 bases). The CDR3 runs to 17 residues. The V gene's germline CDR1 is LNHDA and CDR2 SQIVND (reference sequence). The ends were cut back, 3 bases at V and 2 bases at J, with 16 bases in the middle. CDR3 nucleotides: TGTGCCAGTAGTATCCTTGGACAGTCCAAAAACACCGGGGAGCTGTTTTTT. Its translation: CASSILGQSKNTGELFF.

This chain uses TRBV27 with TRBJ2-1; no clear D gene. CDR3 length equals 17 residues. The V gene lost 4 bases and the J gene lost 5 bases, with 21 bases spanning the gap. Germline V lookup: CDR1 MNHEY, CDR2 SMNVEV (reference sequence). The chain's CDR3 is CASSSSFRALRNNEQFF. The CDR3 DNA reads TGTGCCAGCAGTTCCTCCTTTAGAGCTTTAAGGAACAATGAGCAGTTCTTC.

J is TRBJ1-5 and V is TRBV2; 10 bases agree with TRBD1. The V segment lost 6 bases and the J segment 7 bases; nucleotides outside the gene matches: 3. This CDR3 contains 13 residues. From germline, CDR1 is SNHLY and CDR2 FYNNEI. The CDR3, as DNA: TGTGCCAGCAGGGGGACAGGGGACCAGCCCCAGCATTTT. Its translation: CASRGTGDQPQHF.

The chain has TRBV29-1 and TRBJ1-2, with unresolved D. V dropped 5 bases and J dropped 6 bases, with 10 bases sitting between them. Germline CDR1 SQVTM, CDR2 ANQGSEA. This CDR3 spans 11 amino acids. CDR3 DNA sequence: TGCAGCGTTCGGGTGGCTGATGGCTACACCTTC. Its protein product is CSVRVADGYTF.

This rearrangement joins TRBV29-1 to TRBJ2-2; D call uncertain. This CDR3 is 14 amino acids long. With 7 bases removed from V and 2 bases from J, the gap between germline ends came to 14 bases. Germline CDR1 and CDR2: SQVTM and ANQGSEA. The CDR3 sequence: CSALGPINTGELFF. The DNA for the CDR3 is TGCAGCGCCCTAGGTCCAATAAACACCGGGGAGCTGTTTTTT.

V is TRBV6-6 and J is TRBJ2-7; D is tentatively TRBD1 or TRBD2 (6 bases each). Germline V gives CDR1 MNHNY, CDR2 SVGAGI (reference sequence). V dropped 8 bases and J dropped 0 bases, with 14 bases sitting between them. This CDR3 is 14 amino acids long. The CDR3 DNA follows: TGTGCCAGCCTTTTGGGGGGCTCCTCCTACGAGCAGTACTTC. Translated: CASLLGGSSYEQYF.

In DNA, the CDR3 is TGTGCCAGTAGTAATGGTGGGACAGGGGGTCACTACGAGCAGTACTTC. Translation: CASSNGGTGGHYEQYF. This rearrangement joins TRBV19 to TRBJ2-7; 11 bases align to TRBD1. The CDR3 has 16 amino acids. The ends lost 4 bases at V and 3 bases at J; junction bases unmatched: 8. CDR1 LNHDA and CDR2 SQIVND come from the germline V gene (reference sequence).

The V call is TRBV6-5, the J call TRBJ1-1, with D possibly matching TRBD1 (5 bases). Trimming stripped 5 bases from V and 6 bases from J, with 16 bases between. Germline values: CDR1 MNHEY, CDR2 SVGAGI. The CDR3 has 14 amino acids. The CDR3 DNA is TGTGCCAGCAGTACCCAGGGACTTTCGCCTGAAGCTTTCTTT. Translated: CASSTQGLSPEAFF.

The V and J genes are TRBV11-3 and TRBJ1-4; D remains unclear. Germline V gene data show CDR1 as SGHNT and CDR2 as YENEEA. Trimming pared 4 bases from V and 8 bases from J, leaving 11 bases between. There are 13 residues in the CDR3. The CDR3 here is CASSSGPVEKLFF. The CDR3 DNA sequence: TGTGCCAGCAGCTCGGGCCCTGTGGAAAAACTGTTTTTT.

The genes are TRBV29-1 and TRBJ2-7, with 7 bases that match TRBD1. With V trimmed by 2 bases and J by 6 bases, 10 bases remained unmatched. In germline, CDR1 is SQVTM, CDR2 ANQGSEA. CDR3 size: 14 residues. This CDR3 reads CSVESETGSLEQYF. DNA for the CDR3: TGCAGCGTTGAATCTGAGACAGGGTCGCTCGAGCAGTACTTC.

V gene TRBV4-3 combines with J gene TRBJ1-1, with 7 bases identical to TRBD1. Germline V CDR1 and CDR2: LGHNA, YSLEER. Unmatched junction bases numbered 5, after V lost 4 bases and J lost 6 bases. The CDR3 length is 13 residues. In DNA, the CDR3 is TGCGCCAGCAGCCCACGACAGGGCTCTGAAGCTTTCTTT. It translates to CASSPRQGSEAFF.

The rearrangement links TRBV11-2 to TRBJ2-1; 10 nucleotides agree with TRBD2. The CDR3 is 15 amino acids. CDR1 is SGHAT, CDR2 FQNNGV, per germline. Trimming at V came to 3 bases and at J to 9 bases, leaving 8 bases not matched to a gene. The CDR3 DNA sequence: TGTGCCAGCAGCTTGGAGCGGGGGGGTCGAAGTGAGCAGTTCTTC. It translates to CASSLERGGRSEQFF.

J is TRBJ1-4 and V is TRBV7-9, with 7 bases fitting TRBD1. This CDR3 region has 15 residues. Looked up from germline, CDR1 is SEHNR and CDR2 is FQNEAQ (reference sequence). Trimming cost V 5 bases and J 8 bases; bases outside gene matches: 11. CDR3 protein: CASSPRQGEDEKLFF. The DNA of the CDR3 is TGTGCCAGCAGCCCCAGACAGGGTGAAGACGAAAAACTGTTTTTT.

The chain uses TRBV4-2 and TRBJ1-1, with unresolved D. The CDR3 loop spans 13 amino acids. V was clipped by 1 base and J by 5 bases, with 8 bases between them. Germline CDR1 and CDR2: LGHNA and YNFKEQ. This chain's CDR3 is CASSQGQRTEAFF. The CDR3, as DNA: TGTGCCAGCAGCCAAGGTCAGAGGACTGAAGCTTTCTTT.